The sample holds a few counts of the clone carrying this TCR beta chain. No antigen is known for it. cDNA synthesis used the whole RNA isolate, giving expressed TCRB sequences. TCRdb's table, derived via immunoSEQ multiplex PCR, lists solely in-frame clones and lacks some. Of 350,000 to 450,000 clones in the sample, about 12% were seen once. The data are from a study of beta chain features in type 1 diabetes. Study results and limitations: Whatever favoring of shorter templates PCR might show would apply equally to patients and controls. There were fewer insertions and more deletions at the VDJ junctions of type 1 diabetes patients. The study found moderately but significantly shorter TCRB CDR3s in all four CD4+ subsets of Type 1 diabetes patients. Whether TCRB rearrangement is influenced by HLA type was left unresolved in this analysis.

Post-sort purity exceeded 98% for all sorted populations. Between the trimmed V and J ends, which lost 0 bases and 0 bases, there was a span of 6 bases. Germline CDR1 is SGHDT and CDR2 is YYEEEE. The CDR3 covers 14 residues. The sample consisted of naive CD4+ T cells from blood. The sequence was obtained from a woman aged 18-29 years with type 1 diabetes. The chain employs TRBV5-6 and TRBJ1-1; D is perhaps TRBD1 (5 bases). The DNA of the CDR3 is TGTGCCAGCAGCTTGGGACAGATGAACACTGAAGCTTTCTTT. Translation gives CASSLGQMNTEAFF.